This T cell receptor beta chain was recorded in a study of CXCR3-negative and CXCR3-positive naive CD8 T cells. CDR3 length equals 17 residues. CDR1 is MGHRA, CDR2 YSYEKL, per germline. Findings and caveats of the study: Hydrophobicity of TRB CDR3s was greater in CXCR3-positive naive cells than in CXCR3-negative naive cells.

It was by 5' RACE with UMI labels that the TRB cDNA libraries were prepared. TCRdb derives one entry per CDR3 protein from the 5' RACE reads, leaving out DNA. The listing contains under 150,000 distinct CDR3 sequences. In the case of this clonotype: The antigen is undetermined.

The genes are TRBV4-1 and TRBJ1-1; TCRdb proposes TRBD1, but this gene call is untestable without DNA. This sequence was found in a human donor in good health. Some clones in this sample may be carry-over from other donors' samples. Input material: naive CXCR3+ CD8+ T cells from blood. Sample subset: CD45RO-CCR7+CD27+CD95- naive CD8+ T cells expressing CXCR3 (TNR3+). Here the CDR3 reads CASSQVPGQGMNTEAFF.